This TCR beta chain was found in a study of T cells in Graves' hyperthyroidism and ophthalmopathy. Whole-study results and caveats: Most expanded thyroid clonotypes above 0.001 also appeared in blood.

In this sample, this clonotype turned up once. The antigen remains undetermined. Germline V CDR1 and CDR2: MNHNS, SASEGT. The CDR3 sequence is 12 residues long. With 6 bases removed from V and 5 bases from J, the gap between germline ends came to 8 bases. RNA transcripts served as the template for amplifying TCR beta CDR3 regions. An initial round of RT-PCR targeting the TCR CDR3 relied on the HTBI primer set. One entry per CDR3 protein, called by TCRdb with MiXCR from the multiplex PCR reads. The data contain about 640,000 distinct CDR3 sequences, around 21% of them singletons. The V and J genes are TRBV6-1 and TRBJ1-5; D unclear. The material sequenced was blood. The sequence was collected from a man aged 25-45 years with Graves' ophthalmopathy. The CDR3 bases are TGTGCCAGCAGGCCAGATTATCAGCCCCAGCATTTT. As protein: CASRPDYQPQHF.